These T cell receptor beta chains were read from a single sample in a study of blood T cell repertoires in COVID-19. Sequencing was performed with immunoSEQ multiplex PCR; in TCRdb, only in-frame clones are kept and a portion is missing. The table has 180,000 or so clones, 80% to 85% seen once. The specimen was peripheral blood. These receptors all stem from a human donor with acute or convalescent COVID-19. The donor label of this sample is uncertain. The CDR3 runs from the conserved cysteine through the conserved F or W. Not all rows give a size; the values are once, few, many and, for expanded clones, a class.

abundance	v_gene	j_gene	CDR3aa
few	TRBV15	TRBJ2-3	CATSMTRGAAGGADTQYF
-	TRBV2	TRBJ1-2	CASSVDSVHYTF
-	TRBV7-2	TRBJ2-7	CASSLGTSAGPTKYF
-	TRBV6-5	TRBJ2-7	CASSYSSRGQLEQYF
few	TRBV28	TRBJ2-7	CASKVGQGVYEQYF
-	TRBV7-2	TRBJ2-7	CASSTPGAPYEQYF
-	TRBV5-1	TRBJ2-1	CASSLGGSGGYNEQFF
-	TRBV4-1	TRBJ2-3	CASSQDGRLGGDTQYF
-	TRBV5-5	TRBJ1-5	CASSLGQSTNNQPQHF
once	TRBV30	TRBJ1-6	CAWRGRTEASPLHF
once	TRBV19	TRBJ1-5	CASSILSRGGNQPQHF
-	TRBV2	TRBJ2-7	CASSGLPQGAEQYF
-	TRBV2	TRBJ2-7	CASGRTYEQYF
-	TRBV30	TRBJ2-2	CAWSEGTASGELFF
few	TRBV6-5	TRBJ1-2	CASRAGGGYGYTF
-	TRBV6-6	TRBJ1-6	CASRGRQSSYNSPLHF
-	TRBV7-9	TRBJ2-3	CASSLTGFTDTQYF
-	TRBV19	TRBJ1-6	CASSIYRATGPDSPLHF
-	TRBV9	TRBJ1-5	CASSEGLEHQPQHF
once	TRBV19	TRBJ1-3	CGPGGGGSGNTIYF
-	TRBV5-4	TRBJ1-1	CASSPEGALPTEAFF
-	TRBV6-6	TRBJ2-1	CASSYLASGNDEQFF
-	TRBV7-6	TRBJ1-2	CASSSDGYTF
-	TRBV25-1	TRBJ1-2	CASSGGAFYGYTF
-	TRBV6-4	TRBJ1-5	CASTPGQPQHF
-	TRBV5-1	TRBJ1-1	CASSLRAEGEAFF
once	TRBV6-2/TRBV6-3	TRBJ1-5	CASSRTDNQPQHF
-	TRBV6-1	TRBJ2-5	CASSELGLAIQYF
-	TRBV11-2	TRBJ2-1	CASSPGLAGVNEQFF
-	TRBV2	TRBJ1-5	CASSQGQGNQPQHF
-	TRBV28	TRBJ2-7	CASSLMGQGFYEQYF
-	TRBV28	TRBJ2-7	CASSINRGEQYF
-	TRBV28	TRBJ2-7	CASRGPGLSYEQYF
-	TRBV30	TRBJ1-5	CAWSRWGGVDQPQHF
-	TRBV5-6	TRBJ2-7	CASSTGTYEQYF
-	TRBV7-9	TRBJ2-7	CASSLAGARYQEF
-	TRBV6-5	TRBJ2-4	CASTTIGQGDIQYF
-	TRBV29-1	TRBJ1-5	CSVGSTGNQPQHF
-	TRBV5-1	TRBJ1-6	CASSSGTGDSPLHF
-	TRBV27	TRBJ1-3	CASSPNRGYTIYF
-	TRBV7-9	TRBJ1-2	CASSLASTVYGYTF
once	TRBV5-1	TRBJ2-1	CASSPGRGSGITYNEQFF
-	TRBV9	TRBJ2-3	CASSPVAGASTDTQYF
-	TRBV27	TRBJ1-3	CASSLAGRSGNTIYF
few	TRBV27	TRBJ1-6	CASSYSTGSDLSPLHF
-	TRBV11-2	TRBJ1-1	CASSLGTGGYTEAFF
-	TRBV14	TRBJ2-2	CASSQLPQGTGELFF
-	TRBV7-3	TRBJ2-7	CASSMAGGAGVPEQYF
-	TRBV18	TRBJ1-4	CASSPPSPGSTNEKLFF
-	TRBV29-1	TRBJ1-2	CSVNHPTGGFGYTF
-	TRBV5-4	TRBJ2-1	CASSLGLAGDEQFF
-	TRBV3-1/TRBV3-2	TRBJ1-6	CASSPSDTYNSPLHF
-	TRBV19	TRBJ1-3	CASKPRITGNTIYF
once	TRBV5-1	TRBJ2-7	CASSLALGGGSYEQYF
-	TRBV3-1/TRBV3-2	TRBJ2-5	CASSHFITGGQETQYF